These T cell receptor beta chains were read from a single sample in a study of T cell changes during pregnancy in multiple sclerosis. Profiling relied on immunoSEQ multiplex PCR, and the TCRdb table lists in-frame clones only, not all of them. The sample gives 50,000 to 65,000 clones, approximately 93% of which show up once; 3.2% is in the top ten. Sequencing was performed on CD8+ T cells from peripheral blood mononuclear cells, taken in the second trimester of pregnancy. The receptors originated from a female donor with multiple sclerosis, enrolled in a pregnancy study. The CDR3 runs from the conserved cysteine through the conserved F or W. D genes are given only for firm matches. Clone size is stated in some rows and not others, as once, few, many or a class when expanded.

abundance,j_gene,len,v_gene,d_gene,CDR3nt,CDR3aa
.,TRBJ2-7,16,TRBV6-5,.,TGTGCCAGCAGTTACTCAGACAGCTGGAACATCTACGAGCAGTACTTC,CASSYSDSWNIYEQYF
.,TRBJ1-2,19,TRBV1,.,TGCACCAGCAGCCTACGATTAGGGACAAACAGGGACCTACCGAAGGGCTACACCTTC,CTSSLRLGTNRDLPKGYTF
.,TRBJ1-2,11,TRBV29-1,.,TGCAGCGTTCCCCAGGGTTATGGCTACACCTTC,CSVPQGYGYTF
.,TRBJ2-5,16,TRBV6-6,.,TGTGCCAGCAGTTACGCGAAATCCGATCCCCAAGAGACCCAGTACTTC,CASSYAKSDPQETQYF
.,TRBJ2-1,17,TRBV27,.,TGTGCCAGCAGTCTTTTAGCGGTGTCTAGCTCCTACAATGAGCAGTTCTTC,CASSLLAVSSSYNEQFF
once,TRBJ2-7,12,TRBV7-7,.,TGTGCCAGCAGCCCTCTGGGGCCCGAGCAGTACTTC,CASSPLGPEQYF
.,TRBJ2-7,13,TRBV4-3,.,TGCGCCAGCAGCAACGGAGTATCCTACGAGCAGTACTTC,CASSNGVSYEQYF
once,TRBJ1-1,12,TRBV29-1,.,TGCAGCGTTGAGGGGGGGAACACTGAAGCTTTCTTT,CSVEGGNTEAFF
few,TRBJ1-1,17,TRBV9,TRBD1,TGTGCCAGCAGCGTAGGGGCCTTGGACAGGGGGAACACTGAAGCTTTCTTT,CASSVGALDRGNTEAFF
.,TRBJ2-5,14,TRBV5-1,.,TGCGCCAGCAGCTTGGGACTGGACCAAGAGACCCAGTACTTC,CASSLGLDQETQYF
.,TRBJ2-1,16,TRBV27,.,TGTGCCAGCAGTTTATCGACTAGTAGGTCCTACAATGAGCAGTTCTTC,CASSLSTSRSYNEQFF
.,TRBJ2-2,14,TRBV13,.,TGTGCCAGCAGCTTTGGGAGGAGGGGCGGGGAGCTGTTTTTT,CASSFGRRGGELFF
.,TRBJ2-1,13,TRBV19,.,TGTGCCAGTAGTACAGGTTCCTACAATGAGCAGTTCTTC,CASSTGSYNEQFF
.,TRBJ2-7,13,TRBV7-9,.,TGTGCCAGCAGCCTCCAGGTTTCCTACGAGCAGTACTTC,CASSLQVSYEQYF
.,TRBJ2-7,14,TRBV7-2,.,TGTGCCAGCAGTAATGAGTTGATATCCTACGAGCAGTACTTC,CASSNELISYEQYF
.,TRBJ1-2,15,TRBV4-2,TRBD1,TGTGCCAGCAGCTGGGGACAGGGGGCATCGGGTGGCTACACCTTC,CASSWGQGASGGYTF
.,TRBJ1-1,14,TRBV18,.,TGTGCCAGCTCACCTGGCCAGGGGAACACTGAAGCTTTCTTT,CASSPGQGNTEAFF
few,TRBJ1-3,12,TRBV10-3,.,TGTGCCATCAGGGGGACTCTTGAAACCATATATTTT,CAIRGTLETIYF
.,TRBJ1-4,15,TRBV27,TRBD1,TGTGCCAGCAGTTTAGGGACAGGCTTTAATGAAAAACTGTTTTTT,CASSLGTGFNEKLFF
.,TRBJ1-5,15,TRBV27,.,TGTGCCAGCAGTTTAAGTAGTTATAGCAATCAGCCCCAGCATTTT,CASSLSSYSNQPQHF
.,TRBJ1-2,13,TRBV28,TRBD1,TGTGCCAGCAGTCCGGGACAGAACTATGGCTACACCTTC,CASSPGQNYGYTF
.,TRBJ1-2,13,TRBV27,.,TGTGCCAGCAGTTTAGCAGGGGACTATGGCTACACCTTC,CASSLAGDYGYTF
.,TRBJ2-3,16,TRBV7-9,.,TGTGCCAGCAGCTCCATAGGGACTACAGGGACAGATACGCAGTATTTT,CASSSIGTTGTDTQYF
.,TRBJ2-1,18,TRBV5-1,.,TGCGCCAGCAGCGCCGTCTCCAGGGACATCGTCTCCTACAATGAGCAGTTCTTC,CASSAVSRDIVSYNEQFF
.,TRBJ2-1,14,TRBV27,.,TGTGCCAGCAGTTTCGGGGGAACGGGCGATGAGCAGTTCTTC,CASSFGGTGDEQFF
.,TRBJ2-7,15,TRBV14,.,TGTGCCAGCAGCCTCATGACAGGAAAAACCTACGAGCAGTACTTC,CASSLMTGKTYEQYF
.,TRBJ2-7,15,TRBV27,TRBD1,TGTGCCAGCAGTTTAGGACAGGGTGGGAGGTACGAGCAGTACTTC,CASSLGQGGRYEQYF
.,TRBJ2-1,16,TRBV11-2,.,TGTGCCAGCAGCCGAAACAGGGATATTTCCTACAATGAGCAGTTCTTC,CASSRNRDISYNEQFF
.,TRBJ2-5,13,TRBV13,.,TGTGCCAGTAGTGGAGGGATCCAAGAGACCCAGTACTTC,CASSGGIQETQYF
.,TRBJ1-1,17,TRBV28,.,TGTGCCAGCAGTTTACCCGGCCAACAGGGACGGAACACTGAAGCTTTCTTT,CASSLPGQQGRNTEAFF
.,TRBJ2-2,15,TRBV2,.,TGTGCCAGCAGTGCGGGGAAGGCGAACACCGGGGAGCTGTTTTTT,CASSAGKANTGELFF
.,TRBJ1-1,15,TRBV9,.,TGTGCCAGCAGCGTAGATCCAGGGGTGGACACTGAAGCTTTCTTT,CASSVDPGVDTEAFF
.,TRBJ1-5,15,TRBV19,.,TGTGCCAGTACCCCAGCCCCCCGGGGGGATCAGCCCCAGCATTTT,CASTPAPRGDQPQHF